This T cell receptor beta chain was recorded in a study of human T cells and chemical hapten exposure (dated by TCRdb to 2020 to 2022). Regarding the research as a whole: Libraries were combined into a pool for sequencing, and differences in TCR yield between samples came mainly from small differences in library volumes within the pool. The study tracked peripheral blood TCR repertoire changes in vivo during primary and secondary sensitization to the hapten diphenylcyclopropenone (DPC) in alopecia patients. Each blood RNA sample was used to sequence both TCR alpha and TCR beta chains.

The paper's findings and limits, for the study overall: DPC sensitization did not change the number of TCRs with a frequency above 1 in 1000, and there was no evidence of changes in global repertoire structure. After repeated subsampling, the strength of the expansion versus patch-test correlation and the threshold at which it became significant changed.

This clonotype was observed a few times. Its specific antigen is unknown. There are no base qualities to consult, and no much larger clone falls within one base. The library relied on RACE. TCRdb records NextSeq 500 as the sequencer. During library preparation, unique molecular identifiers were attached to individual cDNA molecules so that TCRs could be counted in a quantitative, reproducible way. On the authors' methods: Samples had a median of 95,638 TCRs, with a range from about 23,224 to 750,000. The Decombinator software suite was used to annotate V, J and CDR3 in the TCR reads. For the PS versus PT1 abundance plots, all samples were subsampled to the same number of TCRs (28,000). Expanded TCRs were defined as absent before sensitization and observed at least eight times at the 2-week time point. TCRdb reanalyzed the raw reads on its own, using fastp at Q25 for trimming and MiXCR for clone calling, and kept in-frame beta chains. Each CDR3 protein appears once, grouped with its most common genes and DNA. TCRdb's processing, not the authors', yielded these V and J calls. This sample has around 130,000 distinct CDR3 sequences in its table, and around 8.2% of those were observed once. Of the sample, 1.5% to 2% is held by the ten largest clones.

From its cysteine to its phenylalanine, the CDR3 spans 12 amino acids. The entry retains the CDR3 DNA only, 36 bases that are in frame from base 1. CDR1 and CDR2 are drawn from the germline V gene: SQVTM, ANQGSEA. Trimming removed 3 bases from V and 6 bases from J, leaving 8 bases between the germline ends. The time point label on this specimen signifies: healthy volunteer bleed at 2 weeks. Total RNA was extracted from unfractionated whole blood collected in Tempus Blood RNA tubes. Five or six healthy volunteers served as TCR sequencing controls and were bled at day 0, 2 weeks and 6 weeks. The specimen sequenced was whole blood. The chain employs TRBV29-1 and TRBJ2-2; the D gene is possibly TRBD1 or TRBD2, each agreeing over 5 bases. The receptor's source is a male donor in good health. Some clones in this sample may be carry-over from other donors' samples. For the CDR3, the sequence is CSVDGAAGELFF. The nucleotide sequence reads TGCAGCGTTGACGGGGCCGCCGGGGAGCTGTTTTTT.